This T cell receptor (beta chain) was profiled in a study of T-cell reconstitution after alpha-beta-depleted transplantation in children. This clonotype has a handful of counts. V lost 3 bases, J lost 0 bases, and 7 bases stayed unmatched. This CDR3 has 16 amino acids. Germline CDR1 SGHVS, CDR2 FQNEAQ. Molecular barcoding with unique molecular identifiers was used for the TCRbeta library. MiXCR, run by TCRdb on the PCR reads, gives a single entry per CDR3 protein. The sample has approximately 240,000 distinct CDR3 sequences, roughly a tenth seen once. The receptor's source is a human donor who donated a stem cell graft to a child with SCID. The rearrangement uses TRBV7-8 and TRBJ2-7, with 8 bases matching TRBD2. The sample in question was PBMCs from the stem cell graft donor, obtained from the stem cell graft. The CDR3 DNA reads TGTGCCAGCAGCTTGACCGGAGCGGGGGCCTCCTACGAGCAGTACTTC. It encodes CASSLTGAGASYEQYF.